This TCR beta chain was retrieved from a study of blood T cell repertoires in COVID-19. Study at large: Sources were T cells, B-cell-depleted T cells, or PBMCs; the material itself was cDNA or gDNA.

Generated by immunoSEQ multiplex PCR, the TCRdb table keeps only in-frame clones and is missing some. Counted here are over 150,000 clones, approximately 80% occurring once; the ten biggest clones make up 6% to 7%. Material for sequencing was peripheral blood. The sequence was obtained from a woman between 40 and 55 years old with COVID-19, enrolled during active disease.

The CDR3 is CASSLFTGELFF. As DNA, the CDR3 is TGTGCCAGCAGCCTCTTCACCGGGGAGCTGTTTTTT. The chain is built from TRBV5-6 and TRBJ2-2; D gene unclear. Trimming removed 4 bases from V and 4 bases from J, with 5 bases in between. CDR1 SGHDT and CDR2 YYEEEE come from the germline V gene. CDR3 length equals 12 residues.